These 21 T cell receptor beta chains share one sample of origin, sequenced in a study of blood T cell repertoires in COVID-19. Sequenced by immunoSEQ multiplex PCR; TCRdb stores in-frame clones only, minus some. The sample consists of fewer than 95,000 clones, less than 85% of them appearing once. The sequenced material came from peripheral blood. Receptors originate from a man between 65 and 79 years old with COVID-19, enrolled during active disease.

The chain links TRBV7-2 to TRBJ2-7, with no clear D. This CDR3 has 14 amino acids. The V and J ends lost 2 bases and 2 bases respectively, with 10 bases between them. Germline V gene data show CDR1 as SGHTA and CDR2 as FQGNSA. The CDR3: CASSLSSRTYEQYF. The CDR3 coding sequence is TGTGCCAGCAGCTTAAGTAGCCGAACCTACGAGCAGTACTTC.

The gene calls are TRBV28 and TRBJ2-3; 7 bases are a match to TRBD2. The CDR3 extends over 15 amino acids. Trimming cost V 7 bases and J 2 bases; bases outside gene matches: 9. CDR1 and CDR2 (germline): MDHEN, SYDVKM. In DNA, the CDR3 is TGTGCCAGCACCCGGGCCGGGGGGATCACAGATACGCAGTATTTT. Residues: CASTRAGGITDTQYF.

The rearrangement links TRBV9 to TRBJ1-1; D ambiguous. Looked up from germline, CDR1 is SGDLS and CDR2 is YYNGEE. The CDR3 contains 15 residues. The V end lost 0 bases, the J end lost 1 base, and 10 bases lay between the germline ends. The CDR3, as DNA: TGTGCCAGCAGCGTAGAACCAGGTAGGAACACTGAAGCTTTCTTT. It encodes CASSVEPGRNTEAFF. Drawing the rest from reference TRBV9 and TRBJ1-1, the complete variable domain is DSGVTQTPKHLITATGQRVTLRCSPRSGDLSVYWYQQSLDQGLQFLIQYYNGEERAKGNILERFSAQQFPDLHSELNLSSLELGDSALYFCASSVEPGRNTEAFFGQGTRLTVV.

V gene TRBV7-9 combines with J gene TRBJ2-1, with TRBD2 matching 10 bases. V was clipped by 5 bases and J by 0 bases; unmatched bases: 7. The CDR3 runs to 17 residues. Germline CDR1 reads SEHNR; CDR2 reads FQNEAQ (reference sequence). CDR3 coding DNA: TGTGCCAGCAGCATAACCCGGACTAGCGGCTCCTACAATGAGCAGTTCTTC. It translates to CASSITRTSGSYNEQFF. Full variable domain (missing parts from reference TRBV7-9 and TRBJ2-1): DTGVSQNPRHKITKRGQNVTFRCDPISEHNRLYWYRQTLGQGPEFLTYFQNEAQLEKSRLLSDRFSAERPKGSFSTLEIQRTEQGDSAMYLCASSITRTSGSYNEQFFGPGTRLTVL.

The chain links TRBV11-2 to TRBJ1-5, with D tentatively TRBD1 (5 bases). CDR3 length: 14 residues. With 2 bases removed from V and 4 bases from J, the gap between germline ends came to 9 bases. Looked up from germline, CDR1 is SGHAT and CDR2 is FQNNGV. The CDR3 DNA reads TGTGCCAGCAGCTTATGGGGGGGAAATCAGCCCCAGCATTTT. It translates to CASSLWGGNQPQHF.

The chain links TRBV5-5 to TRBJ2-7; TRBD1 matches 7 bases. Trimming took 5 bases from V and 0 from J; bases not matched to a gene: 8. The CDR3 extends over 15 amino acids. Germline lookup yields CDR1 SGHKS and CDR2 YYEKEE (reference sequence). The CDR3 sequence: CASRTGTDYSYEQYF. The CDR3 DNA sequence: TGTGCCAGCAGAACCGGGACAGACTACTCCTACGAGCAGTACTTC.

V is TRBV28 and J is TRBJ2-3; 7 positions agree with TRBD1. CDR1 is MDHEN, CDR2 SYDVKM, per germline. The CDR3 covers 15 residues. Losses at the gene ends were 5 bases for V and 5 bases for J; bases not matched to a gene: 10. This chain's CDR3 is CASSPPGTAQDTQYF. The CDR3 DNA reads TGTGCCAGCAGTCCCCCCGGGACAGCCCAAGATACGCAGTATTTT.

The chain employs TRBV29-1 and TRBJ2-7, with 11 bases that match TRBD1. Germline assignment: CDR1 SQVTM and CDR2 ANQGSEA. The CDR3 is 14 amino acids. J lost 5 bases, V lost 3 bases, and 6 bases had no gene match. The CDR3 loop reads CSVEGGQGVDEQYF. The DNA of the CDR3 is TGCAGCGTTGAGGGGGGACAGGGGGTCGACGAGCAGTACTTC.

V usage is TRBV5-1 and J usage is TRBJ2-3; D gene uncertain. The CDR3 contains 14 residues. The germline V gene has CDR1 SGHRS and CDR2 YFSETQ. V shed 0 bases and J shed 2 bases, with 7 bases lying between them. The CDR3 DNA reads TGCGCCAGCAGCTTGGGGTTAGACACAGATACGCAGTATTTT. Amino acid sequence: CASSLGLDTDTQYF.

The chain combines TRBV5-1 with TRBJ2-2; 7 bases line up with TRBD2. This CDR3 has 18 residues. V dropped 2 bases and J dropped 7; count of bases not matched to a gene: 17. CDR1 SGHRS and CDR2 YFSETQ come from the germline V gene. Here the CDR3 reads CASSFYTSATSGVGELFF. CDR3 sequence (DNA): TGCGCCAGCAGCTTTTATACTAGCGCAACCAGTGGTGTCGGGGAGCTGTTTTTT.

This chain's CDR3 is CASSALPQGAMTEAFF. The CDR3 nucleotides read TGCGCCAGCAGCGCCCTCCCCCAGGGGGCGATGACTGAAGCTTTCTTT. This rearrangement joins TRBV5-1 to TRBJ1-1; 8 nucleotides line up with TRBD1. V was clipped by 4 bases and J by 5 bases; unmatched bases: 13. CDR3 length: 16 amino acids. Germline V gives CDR1 SGHRS, CDR2 YFSETQ.

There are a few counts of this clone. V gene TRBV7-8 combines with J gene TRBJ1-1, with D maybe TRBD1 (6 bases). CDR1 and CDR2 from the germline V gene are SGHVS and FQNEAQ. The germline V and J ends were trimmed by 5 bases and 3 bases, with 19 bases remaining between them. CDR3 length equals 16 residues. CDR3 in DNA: TGTGCCAGCAGCCAACACAGGGCGGAGAAAGACACTGAAGCTTTCTTT. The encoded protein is CASSQHRAEKDTEAFF.

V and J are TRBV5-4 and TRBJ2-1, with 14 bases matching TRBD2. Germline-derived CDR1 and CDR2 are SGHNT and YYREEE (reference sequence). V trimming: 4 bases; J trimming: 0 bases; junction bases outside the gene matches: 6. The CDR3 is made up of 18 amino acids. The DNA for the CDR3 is TGTGCCAGCAGCATGGGACTAGCGGGAGCCCCCTCCTACAATGAGCAGTTCTTC. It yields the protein CASSMGLAGAPSYNEQFF.

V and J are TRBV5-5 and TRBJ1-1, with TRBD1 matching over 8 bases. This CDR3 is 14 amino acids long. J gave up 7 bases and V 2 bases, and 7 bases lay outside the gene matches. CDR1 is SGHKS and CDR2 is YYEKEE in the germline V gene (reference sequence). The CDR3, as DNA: TGTGCCAGCAGCTTAATCGGGACAGGAGTTGAAGCTTTCTTT. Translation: CASSLIGTGVEAFF.

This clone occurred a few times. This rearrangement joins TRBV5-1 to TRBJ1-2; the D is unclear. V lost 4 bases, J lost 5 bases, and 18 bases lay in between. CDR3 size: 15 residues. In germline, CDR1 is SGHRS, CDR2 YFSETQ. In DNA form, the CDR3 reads TGCGCCAGCAGCGCGGGCCGGGTGTCGGTATATGGCTACACCTTC. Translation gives CASSAGRVSVYGYTF. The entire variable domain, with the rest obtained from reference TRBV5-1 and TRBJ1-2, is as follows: KAGVTQTPRYLIKTRGQQVTLSCSPISGHRSVSWYQQTPGQGLQFLFEYFSETQRNKGNFPGRFSGRQFSNSRSEMNVSTLELGDSALYLCASSAGRVSVYGYTFGSGTRLTVV.

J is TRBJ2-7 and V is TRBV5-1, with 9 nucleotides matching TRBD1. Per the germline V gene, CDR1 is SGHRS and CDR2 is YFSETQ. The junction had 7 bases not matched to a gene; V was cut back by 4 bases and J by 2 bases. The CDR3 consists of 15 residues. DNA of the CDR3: TGCGCCAGCAGCCTCGCCGGGACAGGGACCTACGAGCAGTACTTC. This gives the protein CASSLAGTGTYEQYF.

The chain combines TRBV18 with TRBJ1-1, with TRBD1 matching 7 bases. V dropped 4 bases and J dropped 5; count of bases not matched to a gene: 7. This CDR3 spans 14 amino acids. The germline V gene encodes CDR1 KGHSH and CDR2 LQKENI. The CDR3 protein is CASSLRQGGTEAFF. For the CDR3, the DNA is TGTGCCAGCTCACTCCGACAGGGAGGAACTGAAGCTTTCTTT.

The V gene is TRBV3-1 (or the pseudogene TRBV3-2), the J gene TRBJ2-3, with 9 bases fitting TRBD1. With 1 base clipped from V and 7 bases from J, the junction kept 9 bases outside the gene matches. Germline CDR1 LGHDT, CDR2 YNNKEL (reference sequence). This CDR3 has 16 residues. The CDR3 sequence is CASSQGNRGQLNTQYF. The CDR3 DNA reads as TGTGCCAGCAGCCAAGGGAACAGGGGGCAATTGAATACGCAGTATTTT.

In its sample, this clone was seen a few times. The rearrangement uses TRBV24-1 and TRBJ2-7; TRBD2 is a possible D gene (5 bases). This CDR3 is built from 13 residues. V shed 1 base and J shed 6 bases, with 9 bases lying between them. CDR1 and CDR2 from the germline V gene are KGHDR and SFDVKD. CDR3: CATSDFLAREQYF. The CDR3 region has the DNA TGTGCCACCAGTGATTTCCTAGCTCGCGAGCAGTACTTC.

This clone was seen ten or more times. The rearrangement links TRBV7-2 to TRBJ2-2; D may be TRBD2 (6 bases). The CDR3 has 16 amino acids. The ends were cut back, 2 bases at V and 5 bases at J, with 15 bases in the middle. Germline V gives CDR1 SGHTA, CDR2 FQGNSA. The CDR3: CASSLTSSPGTGELFF. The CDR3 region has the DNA TGTGCCAGCAGCTTAACTAGCAGTCCGGGGACCGGGGAGCTGTTTTTT.

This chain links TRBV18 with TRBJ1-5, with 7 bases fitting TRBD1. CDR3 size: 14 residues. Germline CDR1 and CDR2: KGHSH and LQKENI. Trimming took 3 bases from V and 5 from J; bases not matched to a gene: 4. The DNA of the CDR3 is TGTGCCAGCTCACCTGGACAGGTGGATCAGCCCCAGCATTTT. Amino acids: CASSPGQVDQPQHF.